What follows describes a single T cell receptor beta chain. The antigen is unknown. These data come from a study of T cell repertoires in cytomegalovirus infection. Study context: Peptides in the study included HLA-C-restricted and HLA-B-restricted CMV epitopes. Public TCR beta signature analysis indicated the presence of both CMV infection and matching HLA type.

From germline, CDR1 is MNHEY and CDR2 SMNVEV (reference sequence). V was shortened by 1 base and J by 5 bases, with 11 bases between the two germline ends. CDR3 length: 14 residues. Broader study findings: HLA-C-restricted CMV clonotypes gave the most frequent clonotype in two of eight donors. Of the TCR beta families, the public ones yielded a cumulative frequency that identified carriers of CMV plus the relevant HLA.

MiXCR was run by TCRdb on the reads, yielding one entry per CDR3 protein. Counted here are 400,000 to 600,000 distinct CDR3 sequences, about 44% occurring once; the ten biggest clones make up about 41%. The receptor comes from a human donor in good health (CMV status not recorded). Some clones in this sample may be carry-over from other donors' samples. The chain uses TRBV27 and TRBJ1-1, with D possibly being TRBD1 (5 bases). Here the sequenced sample was cultured PBMCs, taken from culture after CMV antigen stimulation. The CDR3 DNA reads TGTGCCAGCAGTTTATGGGGGGAGGGGACTGAAGCTTTCTTT. Its translation: CASSLWGEGTEAFF.